One and the same sample provided the 14 T cell receptor beta chains below, sequenced in a study of blood T cell repertoires in COVID-19. TCRdb's table, derived via immunoSEQ multiplex PCR, lists solely in-frame clones and lacks some. In the table there are 350,000 to 400,000 clones, more than 75% of which are singletons. What was sequenced was PBMCs or T cells enriched from blood (not recorded which). The receptors originated from a woman younger than 35 who had recovered from COVID-19.

A note on this clone: Other DNA sequences of this sample code for an identical CDR3. This rearrangement joins TRBV7-3 to TRBJ1-2; D may be TRBD1 (6 bases). V lost 5 bases to trimming and J lost 2 bases, with 9 bases between them. This CDR3 region has 13 residues. Germline V CDR1 and CDR2: SGHTA, FQGTGA. The CDR3: CASSPGQNYGYTF. In DNA form, the CDR3 reads TGTGCCAGCAGCCCGGGACAAAACTATGGCTACACCTTC.

The chain links TRBV19 to TRBJ1-4; 9 positions match TRBD1. CDR3 length equals 17 residues. Germline V lookup: CDR1 LNHDA, CDR2 SQIVND (reference sequence). V gave up 3 bases and J gave up 0 bases; unmatched junction bases: 5. The CDR3 region has the DNA TGTGCCAGTAGTATCACAGGGGGCAGGGCAACTAATGAAAAACTGTTTTTT. It yields the protein CASSITGGRATNEKLFF.

This clone was seen a few times. The V gene is TRBV2, the J gene TRBJ1-2; D may be TRBD1 (5 bases). The CDR3 totals 13 residues. V lost 6 bases to trimming and J lost 4 bases, with 12 bases between them. Germline V CDR1 and CDR2: SNHLY, FYNNEI. The chain's CDR3 is CASSRDSSYGYTF. In DNA form, the CDR3 reads TGTGCCAGCAGCCGGGACTCCAGCTATGGCTACACCTTC. The complete variable domain, with remaining parts taken from reference TRBV2 and TRBJ1-2, reads EPEVTQTPSHQVTQMGQEVILRCVPISNHLYFYWYRQILGQKVEFLVSFYNNEISEKSEIFDDQFSVERPDGSNFTLKIRSTKLEDSAMYFCASSRDSSYGYTFGSGTRLTVV.

The V call is TRBV5-4, the J call TRBJ1-1, with TRBD1 matching over 7 bases. V was clipped by 3 bases and J by 1 base; unmatched bases: 6. CDR3 length: 15 residues. Per germline, CDR1 SGHNT and CDR2 YYREEE (reference sequence). CDR3 DNA sequence: TGTGCCAGCAGCTGGCACAGGGGTTGGAACACTGAAGCTTTCTTT. Amino acids: CASSWHRGWNTEAFF.

This clone was picked up one time. V gene TRBV7-8 combines with J gene TRBJ1-3; no clear D gene. The CDR3 covers 14 residues. Germline loops: CDR1 SGHVS, CDR2 FQNEAQ. V lost 3 bases and J lost 4, with 10 bases in between. The CDR3, as DNA: TGTGCCAGCAGCTTCCGAGGGTGGGGAAACACCATATATTTT. Translation gives CASSFRGWGNTIYF.

The chain combines TRBV19 with TRBJ2-7; TRBD1 matches 8 bases. The CDR3 consists of 14 residues. Germline CDR1 LNHDA, CDR2 SQIVND (reference sequence). J gave up 4 bases and V 6 bases, and 8 bases lay outside the gene matches. CDR3 in DNA: TGTGCCAGTAGCAGGACAGGGAATTTTTACGAGCAGTACTTC. It is translated as CASSRTGNFYEQYF.

The chain carries TRBV10-2 and TRBJ1-1; D is unresolved. CDR3 length equals 13 residues. The germline V and J ends were trimmed by 3 bases and 8 bases, with 13 bases remaining between them. Per germline, CDR1 WSHSY and CDR2 SAAADI. In DNA form, the CDR3 reads TGCGCCAGCAGTGAAAGAGGGAGGTCGGAAGCTTTCTTT. It yields the protein CASSERGRSEAFF.

V gene TRBV11-1 combines with J gene TRBJ2-1, with 8 bases fitting TRBD1. Germline loops: CDR1 SGHAT, CDR2 FQDESV (reference sequence). CDR3 size: 14 residues. The ends lost 5 bases at V and 4 bases at J; junction bases unmatched: 4. The chain's CDR3 is CASSKGQGYNEQFF. CDR3 in DNA: TGTGCCAGCAGCAAAGGACAGGGATACAATGAGCAGTTCTTC.

The chain joins TRBV28 to TRBJ2-1; D is possibly TRBD1 (5 bases). Per germline, CDR1 MDHEN and CDR2 SYDVKM. Trimming cost V 2 bases and J 4 bases, with 6 bases left between them. This CDR3 contains 13 residues. In nucleotides, the CDR3 is TGTGCCAGCAGTTTAAGGGGATACAATGAGCAGTTCTTC. It is translated as CASSLRGYNEQFF.

This clone was observed once. This sequence joins TRBV15 and TRBJ1-2; D remains ambiguous. Germline lookup yields CDR1 LNHNV and CDR2 YYDKDF (reference sequence). CDR3 length: 15 amino acids. V shed 1 base and J shed 0 bases, with 9 bases lying between them. CDR3 sequence reads: CATSRVTAPNYGYTF. For the CDR3, the DNA is TGTGCCACCAGCAGAGTAACAGCCCCTAACTATGGCTACACCTTC. The complete variable domain, with remaining parts taken from reference TRBV15 and TRBJ1-2, reads DAMVIQNPRYQVTQFGKPVTLSCSQTLNHNVMYWYQQKSSQAPKLLFHYYDKDFNNEADTPDNFQSRRPNTSFCFLDIRSPGLGDTAMYLCATSRVTAPNYGYTFGSGTRLTVV.

This chain links TRBV18 with TRBJ1-3; 7 nucleotides match TRBD1. Looked up from germline, CDR1 is KGHSH and CDR2 is LQKENI. Trimming took 1 base from V and 0 from J; bases not matched to a gene: 3. CDR3 size: 16 residues. The CDR3 region is CASSPLGQISGNTIYF. The CDR3 DNA follows: TGTGCCAGCTCACCACTGGGACAGATCTCTGGAAACACCATATATTTT.

The chain employs TRBV28 and TRBJ1-2, with 7 bases fitting TRBD1. Losses at the gene ends were 5 bases for V and 10 bases for J; bases not matched to a gene: 7. Germline assignment: CDR1 MDHEN and CDR2 SYDVKM. This CDR3 region has 12 residues. CDR3 DNA: TGTGCCAGCAGTCTCCGACAGGGTACCTACACCTTC. It specifies CASSLRQGTYTF.

This chain joins TRBV6-5 and TRBJ2-7; tentatively, D is TRBD1 (6 bases). Germline assignment: CDR1 MNHEY and CDR2 SVGAGI. The CDR3 contains 13 residues. V gave up 7 bases and J gave up 2 bases, with 12 bases separating them. The CDR3 region has the DNA TGTGCCAGCAACCGGGACAAGACCTACGAGCAGTACTTC. Amino acids: CASNRDKTYEQYF.

The chain joins TRBV3-1 (or the pseudogene TRBV3-2) to TRBJ1-6; D remains ambiguous. CDR3 length equals 11 residues. V lost 2 bases and J 14 bases, leaving 7 bases between the germline ends. Germline V lookup: CDR1 LGHDT, CDR2 YNNKEL (reference sequence). The CDR3 loop is CASSQIPTLHF. The CDR3 coding sequence is TGTGCCAGCAGCCAAATTCCAACCCTCCACTTT.